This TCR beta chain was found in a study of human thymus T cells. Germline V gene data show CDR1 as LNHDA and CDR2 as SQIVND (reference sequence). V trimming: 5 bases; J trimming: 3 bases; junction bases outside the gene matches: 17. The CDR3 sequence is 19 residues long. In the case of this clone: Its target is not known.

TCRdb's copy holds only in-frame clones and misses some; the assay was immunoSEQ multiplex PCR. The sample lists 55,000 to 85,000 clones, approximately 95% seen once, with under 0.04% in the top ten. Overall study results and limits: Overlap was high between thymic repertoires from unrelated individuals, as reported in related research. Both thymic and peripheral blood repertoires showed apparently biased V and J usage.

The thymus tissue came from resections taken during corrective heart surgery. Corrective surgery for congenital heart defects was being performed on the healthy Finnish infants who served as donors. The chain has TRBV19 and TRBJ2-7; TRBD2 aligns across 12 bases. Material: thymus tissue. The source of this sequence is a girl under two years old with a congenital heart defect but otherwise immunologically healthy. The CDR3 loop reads CASSPTSGRMGPVFYEQYF. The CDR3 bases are TGTGCCAGTAGTCCCACTAGCGGGAGGATGGGGCCGGTTTTCTACGAGCAGTACTTC.